The clone carrying this TCR beta chain showed up many times. As yet, its antigen is unknown. This entry comes from a study of T-cell reconstitution after alpha-beta-depleted transplantation in children. Study-wide points: T cells produced anew were the main source of T-cell counts and diversity one year after transplant.

V lost 6 bases to trimming and J lost 3 bases, with 10 bases between them. This CDR3 has 12 residues. The germline CDR1 and CDR2 sequences are SQVTM and ANQGSEA. During its preparation, the TCRbeta library received unique molecular identifiers. One entry per CDR3 protein, called by TCRdb with MiXCR from the PCR reads. The sample records about 200,000 distinct CDR3 sequences, 6.3% being singletons. This specimen was PBMCs, taken before TCRalphabeta/CD19-depleted stem cell transplant. The chain uses TRBV29-1 and TRBJ2-3, with D perhaps matching TRBD1 or TRBD2 (5 bases each). This TCR was sampled from a girl under three years old with combined immunodeficiency, due to receive a stem cell transplant. The CDR3 coding sequence is TGCAGCGTCCCTGAGGGGACAGATACGCAGTATTTT. It yields the protein CSVPEGTDTQYF.